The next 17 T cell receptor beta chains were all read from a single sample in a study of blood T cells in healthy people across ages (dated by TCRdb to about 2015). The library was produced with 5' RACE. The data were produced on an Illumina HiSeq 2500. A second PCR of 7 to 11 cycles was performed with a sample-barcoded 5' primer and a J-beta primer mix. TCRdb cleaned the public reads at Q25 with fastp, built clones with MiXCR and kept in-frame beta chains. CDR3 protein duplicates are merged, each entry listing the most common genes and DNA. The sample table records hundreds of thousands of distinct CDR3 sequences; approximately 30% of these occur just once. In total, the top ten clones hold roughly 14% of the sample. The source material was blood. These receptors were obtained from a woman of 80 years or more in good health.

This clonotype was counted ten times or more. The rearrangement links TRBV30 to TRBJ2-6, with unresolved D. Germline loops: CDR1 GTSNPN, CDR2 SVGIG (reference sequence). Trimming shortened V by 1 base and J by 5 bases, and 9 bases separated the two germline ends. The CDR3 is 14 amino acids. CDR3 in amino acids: CAWSASIWANVLTF. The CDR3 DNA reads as TGTGCCTGGAGTGCGTCCATCTGGGCCAACGTCCTGACTTTC.

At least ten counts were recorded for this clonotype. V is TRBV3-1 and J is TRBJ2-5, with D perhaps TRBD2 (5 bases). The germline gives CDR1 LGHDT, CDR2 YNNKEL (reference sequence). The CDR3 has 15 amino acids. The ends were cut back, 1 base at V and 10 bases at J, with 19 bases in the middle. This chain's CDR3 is CASSQGPTSTRNQYF. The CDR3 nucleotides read TGTGCCAGCAGCCAAGGGCCAACTAGTACGAGGAACCAGTACTTC.

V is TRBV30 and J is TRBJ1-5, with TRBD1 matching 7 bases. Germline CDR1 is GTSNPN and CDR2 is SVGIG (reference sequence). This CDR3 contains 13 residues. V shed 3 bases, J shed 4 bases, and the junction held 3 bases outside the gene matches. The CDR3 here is CAWSPTGNQPQHF. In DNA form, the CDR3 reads TGTGCCTGGAGCCCGACAGGGAATCAGCCCCAGCATTTT.

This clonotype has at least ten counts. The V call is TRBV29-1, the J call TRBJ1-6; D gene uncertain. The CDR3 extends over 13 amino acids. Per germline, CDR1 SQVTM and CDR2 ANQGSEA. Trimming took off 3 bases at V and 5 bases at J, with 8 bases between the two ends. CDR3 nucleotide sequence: TGCAGCGTTGACGTAGGCGATAATTCACCCCTCCACTTT. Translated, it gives CSVDVGDNSPLHF.

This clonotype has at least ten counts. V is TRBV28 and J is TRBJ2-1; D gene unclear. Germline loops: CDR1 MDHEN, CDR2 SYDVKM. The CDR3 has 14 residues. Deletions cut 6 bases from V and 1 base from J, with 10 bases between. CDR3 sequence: CASSFDGSYNEQFF. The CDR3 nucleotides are TGTGCCAGCAGCTTCGACGGATCCTACAATGAGCAGTTCTTC.

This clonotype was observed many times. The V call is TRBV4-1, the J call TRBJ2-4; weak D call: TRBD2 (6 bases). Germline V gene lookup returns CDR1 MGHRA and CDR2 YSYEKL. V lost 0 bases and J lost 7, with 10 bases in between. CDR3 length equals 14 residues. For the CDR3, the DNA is TGCGCCAGCAGCCAAGATAACGGAGGGAACATTCAGTACTTC. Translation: CASSQDNGGNIQYF.

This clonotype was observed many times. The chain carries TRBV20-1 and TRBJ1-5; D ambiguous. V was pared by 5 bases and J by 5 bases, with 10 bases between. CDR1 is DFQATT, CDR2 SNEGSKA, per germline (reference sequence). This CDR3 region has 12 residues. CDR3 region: CSALARDQPQHF. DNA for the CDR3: TGCAGTGCTCTGGCTAGGGATCAGCCCCAGCATTTT.

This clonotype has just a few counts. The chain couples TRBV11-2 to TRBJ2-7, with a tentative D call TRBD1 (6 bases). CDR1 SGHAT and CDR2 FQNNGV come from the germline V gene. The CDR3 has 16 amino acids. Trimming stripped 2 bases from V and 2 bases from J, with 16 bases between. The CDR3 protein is CASSLNLGAGTYEQYF. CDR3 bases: TGTGCCAGCAGCTTAAATTTGGGGGCAGGGACCTACGAGCAGTACTTC. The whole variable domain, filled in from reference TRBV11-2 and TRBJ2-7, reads EAGVAQSPRYKIIEKRQSVAFWCNPISGHATLYWYQQILGQGPKLLIQFQNNGVVDDSQLPKDRFSAERLKGVDSTLKIQPAKLEDSAVYLCASSLNLGAGTYEQYFGPGTRLTVT.

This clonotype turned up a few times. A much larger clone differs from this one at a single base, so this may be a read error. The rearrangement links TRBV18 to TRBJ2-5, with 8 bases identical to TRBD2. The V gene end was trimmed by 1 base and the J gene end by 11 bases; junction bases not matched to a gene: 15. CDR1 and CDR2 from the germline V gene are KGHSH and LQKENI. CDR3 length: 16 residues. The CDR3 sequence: CASSPRSGGPDNEQYF. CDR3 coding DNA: TGTGCCAGCTCACCACGGAGCGGGGGACCGGACAATGAGCAGTACTTC.

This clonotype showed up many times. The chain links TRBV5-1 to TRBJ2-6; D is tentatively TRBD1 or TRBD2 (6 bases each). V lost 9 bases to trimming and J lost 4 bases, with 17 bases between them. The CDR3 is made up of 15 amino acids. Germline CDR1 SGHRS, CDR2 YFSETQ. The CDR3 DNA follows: TGCGCCACCCGCCCTGGGGGGCTGGGGGCCAACGTCCTGACTTTC. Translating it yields CATRPGGLGANVLTF.

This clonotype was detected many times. This chain's CDR3 is CAISATGPYNEQFF. The CDR3 DNA follows: TGTGCCATCAGTGCAACGGGGCCCTACAATGAGCAGTTCTTC. The rearrangement joins TRBV10-3 to TRBJ2-1; D may correspond to TRBD1 or TRBD2 (5 bases each). Germline V gives CDR1 ENHRY, CDR2 SYGVKD. V was trimmed by 4 bases and J by 2 bases, leaving 9 bases between them. The CDR3 length is 14 residues.

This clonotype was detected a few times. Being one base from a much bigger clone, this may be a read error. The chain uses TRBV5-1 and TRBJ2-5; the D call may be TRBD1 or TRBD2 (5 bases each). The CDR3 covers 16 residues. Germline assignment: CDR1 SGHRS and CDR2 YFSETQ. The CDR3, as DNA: TGCGCCAGCAGCTTGGGGACACGGGAAGGACAAGAGACCCGGTACTTC. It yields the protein CASSLGTREGQETRYF.

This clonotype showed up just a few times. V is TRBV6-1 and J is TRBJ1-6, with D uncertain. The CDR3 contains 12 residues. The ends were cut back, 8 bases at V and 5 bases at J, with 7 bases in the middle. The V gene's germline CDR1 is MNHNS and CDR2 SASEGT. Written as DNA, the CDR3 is TGTGCCAGCGGGTCCGATAATTCACCCCTCCACTTT. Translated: CASGSDNSPLHF.

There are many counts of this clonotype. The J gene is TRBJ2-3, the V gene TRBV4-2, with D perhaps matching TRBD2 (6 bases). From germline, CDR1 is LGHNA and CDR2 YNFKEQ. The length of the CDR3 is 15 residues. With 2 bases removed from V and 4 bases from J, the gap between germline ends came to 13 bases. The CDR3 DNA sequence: TGTGCCAGCAGCCAACGGACGGGGGACGCAGATACGCAGTATTTT. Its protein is CASSQRTGDADTQYF.

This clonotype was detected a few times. The CDR3 nucleotides read TGCAGTGCTAGAGACGTATCGAACACCGGGGAGCTGTTTTTT. As protein: CSARDVSNTGELFF. The rearrangement joins TRBV20-1 to TRBJ2-2; no clear D gene. Trimming removed 0 bases at V and 0 bases at J, with 5 bases between. Germline lookup yields CDR1 DFQATT and CDR2 SNEGSKA (reference sequence). The CDR3 is made up of 14 amino acids.

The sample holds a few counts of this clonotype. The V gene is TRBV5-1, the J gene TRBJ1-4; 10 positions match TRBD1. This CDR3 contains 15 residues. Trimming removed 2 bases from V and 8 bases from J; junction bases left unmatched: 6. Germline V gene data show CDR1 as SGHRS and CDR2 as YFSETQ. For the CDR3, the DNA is TGCGCCAGCAGCTTAACCGGGACAGGGGACGAAAAACTGTTTTTT. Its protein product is CASSLTGTGDEKLFF. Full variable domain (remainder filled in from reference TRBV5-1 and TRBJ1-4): KAGVTQTPRYLIKTRGQQVTLSCSPISGHRSVSWYQQTPGQGLQFLFEYFSETQRNKGNFPGRFSGRQFSNSRSEMNVSTLELGDSALYLCASSLTGTGDEKLFFGSGTQLSVL.

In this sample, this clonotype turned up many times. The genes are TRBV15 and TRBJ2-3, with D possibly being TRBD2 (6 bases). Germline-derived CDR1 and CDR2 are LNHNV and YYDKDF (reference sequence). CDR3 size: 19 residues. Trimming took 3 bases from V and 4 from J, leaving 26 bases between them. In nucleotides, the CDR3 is TGTGCCACCAGCAGGCAGTATTGGGTGGTCACTAGCTCCGCAGATACGCAGTATTTT. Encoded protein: CATSRQYWVVTSSADTQYF.